These 29 T cell receptor beta chains were sequenced from one sample in a study of T cells in Graves' hyperthyroidism and ophthalmopathy. Template material for amplifying TCR beta CDR3 regions consisted of RNA transcripts. The HTBI primer set served for first-round RT-PCR of the TCR CDR3. TCRdb reprocessed the multiplex PCR reads via MiXCR and lists one record per CDR3 protein. The table lists under 350,000 distinct CDR3 sequences, under 25% of them singletons. Sequenced sample: blood. Receptors were obtained from a woman between 45 and 65 years old with Graves' hyperthyroidism.

This clonotype was observed at least ten times. The rearrangement uses TRBV30 and TRBJ2-1; the match to TRBD2 covers 10 bases. From germline, CDR1 is GTSNPN and CDR2 SVGIG (reference sequence). V was pared by 8 bases and J by 12 bases, with 16 bases of the junction left unmatched. This CDR3 is 14 amino acids long. The CDR3 DNA reads TGTGCCCGGGCCCTAGCGGGGGAGCCCCAGCGGCAGTTCTTC. Its translation: CARALAGEPQRQFF.

The V and J genes are TRBV11-3 and TRBJ2-7, with D tentatively TRBD2 (6 bases). Germline assignment: CDR1 SGHNT and CDR2 YENEEA. The CDR3 runs to 13 residues. Trimming pared 4 bases from V and 6 bases from J, leaving 13 bases between. Written as DNA, the CDR3 is TGTGCCAGCAGCTCGGGGGTGAGGGGCGAGCAGTACTTC. Its protein product is CASSSGVRGEQYF.

This clonotype was seen repeatedly, ten times or more. The chain has TRBV10-3 and TRBJ2-7; 10 bases align to TRBD2. Trimming removed 10 bases from V and 4 bases from J; junction bases left unmatched: 7. CDR1 is ENHRY, CDR2 SYGVKD, per germline. This CDR3 is built from 13 residues. The CDR3 here is CATGNSGRYEQYF. The CDR3 nucleotides read TGTGCCACCGGGAATAGCGGGAGGTACGAGCAGTACTTC.

This clonotype has a count of ten or more. The chain uses TRBV7-2 and TRBJ2-3, with D perhaps TRBD1 or TRBD2 (5 bases each). The CDR3 sequence is 14 residues long. The germline CDR1 and CDR2 sequences are SGHTA and FQGNSA. Trimming took 7 bases from V and 1 from J, leaving 12 bases between them. The CDR3 DNA sequence: TGTGCCAGCACCCGGGACCGTCGCACAGATACGCAGTATTTT. The encoded protein is CASTRDRRTDTQYF.

This clonotype showed up just a few times. This could be a read error, since a much larger clone is one nucleotide away. The gene calls are TRBV11-2 and TRBJ1-2; D unresolved. CDR3 length equals 13 residues. In germline, CDR1 is SGHAT, CDR2 FQNNGV. Trimming removed 3 bases from V and 4 bases from J, with 9 bases in between. In nucleotides, the CDR3 is TGTGCCAGCAGCTTCAAACAGAGCTATGGCTACACCTTC. It translates to CASSFKQSYGYTF. Full variable domain (remainder filled in from reference TRBV11-2 and TRBJ1-2): EAGVAQSPRYKIIEKRQSVAFWCNPISGHATLYWYQQILGQGPKLLIQFQNNGVVDDSQLPKDRFSAERLKGVDSTLKIQPAKLEDSAVYLCASSFKQSYGYTFGSGTRLTVV.

The chain couples TRBV11-2 to TRBJ2-7; D is unclear. V was pared by 6 bases and J by 0 bases, with 9 bases between. The CDR3 length is 13 residues. The germline CDR1 and CDR2 sequences are SGHAT and FQNNGV. CDR3 DNA: TGTGCCAGCAGTTCGGTGAGCTCCTACGAGCAGTACTTC. The encoded protein is CASSSVSSYEQYF.

This clonotype was observed a few times. The V gene is TRBV30, the J gene TRBJ1-3; D is unclear. Germline V gene lookup returns CDR1 GTSNPN and CDR2 SVGIG (reference sequence). V lost 0 bases and J lost 0, with 9 bases in between. The CDR3 runs to 15 residues. The CDR3, as DNA: TGTGCCTGGAGTGTAGGCGGGAGCTCTGGAAACACCATATATTTT. Translated: CAWSVGGSSGNTIYF.

This clonotype occurred many times. This chain joins TRBV11-2 and TRBJ1-2; perhaps TRBD1 as D (5 bases). Germline CDR1 reads SGHAT; CDR2 reads FQNNGV. This CDR3 spans 14 amino acids. The V end lost 5 bases, the J end lost 2 bases, and 12 bases lay between the germline ends. CDR3 sequence: CASSPGGGNYGYTF. The CDR3 DNA reads as TGTGCCAGCAGCCCCGGTGGGGGGAACTATGGCTACACCTTC.

This clonotype was observed many times. The genes are TRBV27 and TRBJ2-1, with a tentative D call TRBD2 (6 bases). Germline V lookup: CDR1 MNHEY, CDR2 SMNVEV (reference sequence). V dropped 4 bases and J dropped 7 bases, with 17 bases sitting between them. This CDR3 comprises 15 residues. As DNA, the CDR3 is TGTGCCAGCAGTTCATTCCAGACTAGTTTTAATGAGCAGTTCTTC. Amino acids: CASSSFQTSFNEQFF.

In this sample, this clonotype turned up many times. The chain combines TRBV6-1 with TRBJ1-6, with 10 bases that match TRBD1. The germline V gene encodes CDR1 MNHNS and CDR2 SASEGT. With V trimmed by 5 bases and J by 9 bases, 7 bases remained unmatched. This CDR3 comprises 15 residues. The CDR3 DNA sequence: TGTGCCAGCAGTCAAACGGACAGGGGGATTTCACCCCTCCACTTT. Translated: CASSQTDRGISPLHF.

The sample holds many counts of this clonotype. V usage is TRBV7-3 and J usage is TRBJ2-2; TRBD2 is a possible D gene (5 bases). CDR1 and CDR2 from the germline V gene are SGHTA and FQGTGA. The CDR3 totals 20 residues. Trimming removed 0 bases at V and 0 bases at J, with 20 bases between. CDR3 loop: CASSLTAFFGGRANTGELFF. The CDR3, as DNA: TGTGCCAGCAGCTTAACGGCATTTTTCGGCGGGCGCGCGAACACCGGGGAGCTGTTTTTT.

The chain links TRBV27 to TRBJ2-5; 13 nucleotides line up with TRBD2. V lost 5 bases and J lost 3; bases outside the gene matches: 3. Germline V gene data show CDR1 as MNHEY and CDR2 as SMNVEV (reference sequence). CDR3 length: 15 amino acids. The CDR3 region is CASSPGTSGKETQYF. The CDR3, as DNA: TGTGCCAGCAGTCCGGGGACTAGCGGGAAAGAGACCCAGTACTTC.

The chain employs TRBV20-1 and TRBJ2-7; 8 positions agree with TRBD1. Germline CDR1 and CDR2: DFQATT and SNEGSKA (reference sequence). The length of the CDR3 is 14 residues. After removal of 6 bases from V and 5 bases from J, the junction contained 12 bases not matched to a gene. CDR3 sequence (DNA): TGCAGTGCGAGCTCCGGGACAGGTGACAACGAGCAGTACTTC. Translation: CSASSGTGDNEQYF.

This clonotype was seen at least ten times. This chain connects TRBV20-1 to TRBJ1-1; the D gene is possibly TRBD1 (6 bases). CDR1 DFQATT and CDR2 SNEGSKA come from the germline V gene (reference sequence). With 6 bases removed from V and 0 bases from J, the gap between germline ends came to 20 bases. CDR3 length: 16 amino acids. CDR3 loop: CSAPGGQGGMNTEAFF. CDR3 bases: TGCAGTGCACCGGGGGGGCAGGGAGGAATGAACACTGAAGCTTTCTTT.

The sample holds many counts of this clonotype. The V call is TRBV2, the J call TRBJ1-1; D remains ambiguous. V was cut by 5 bases and J by 5 bases, with 18 bases left in between. This CDR3 comprises 15 residues. CDR1 and CDR2 (germline): SNHLY, FYNNEI. The CDR3 coding sequence is TGTGCCAGCAGTCCCCAAACGGGATTGAGTACTGAAGCTTTCTTT. Its protein product is CASSPQTGLSTEAFF.

This clonotype has a count of ten or more. J is TRBJ1-4 and V is TRBV30, with a weak D call TRBD1 (5 bases). The CDR3 is 14 residues long. V lost 0 bases, J lost 8 bases, and 13 bases lay in between. Germline CDR1 is GTSNPN and CDR2 is SVGIG (reference sequence). CDR3 bases: TGTGCCTGGAGTGTCCCCGGGGGTGAGGAAAAACTGTTTTTT. Translating gives CAWSVPGGEEKLFF.

A few counts support this clonotype. V and J are TRBV7-3 and TRBJ2-1; TRBD2 agrees at 16 bases. There are 16 residues in the CDR3. V was pared by 5 bases and J by 8 bases, with 6 bases of the junction left unmatched. Germline CDR1 SGHTA, CDR2 FQGTGA. The CDR3 DNA sequence: TGTGCCAGCAGCCTACAGGGACTAGCGGGAGGGGATGAGCAGTTCTTC. It encodes CASSLQGLAGGDEQFF.

This clonotype was seen at least ten times. The chain recombines TRBV6-1 with TRBJ1-5; 9 bases match TRBD1. Looked up from germline, CDR1 is MNHNS and CDR2 is SASEGT. The V segment lost 6 bases and the J segment 7 bases; nucleotides outside the gene matches: 7. The CDR3 has 14 amino acids. The CDR3 loop is CASRTGTGLQPQHF. The DNA for the CDR3 is TGTGCCAGCAGAACCGGGACAGGGTTGCAGCCCCAGCATTTT.

As regards this clonotype: A much larger clone lies a single base off, so this may be a read error. The chain has TRBV3-1 and TRBJ1-2, with D hard to call. CDR1 is LGHDT, CDR2 YNNKEL, per germline (reference sequence). The CDR3 extends over 14 amino acids. V dropped 1 base and J dropped 1 base, with 7 bases sitting between them. The CDR3 is CASSQGRCNYGYTF. For the CDR3, the DNA is TGTGCCAGCAGCCAAGGCCGGTGTAACTATGGCTACACCTTC.

This clonotype was seen ten or more times. V is TRBV5-1 and J is TRBJ1-1, with D maybe TRBD1 (6 bases). The germline V gene has CDR1 SGHRS and CDR2 YFSETQ. CDR3 size: 13 residues. The germline V and J ends were trimmed by 0 bases and 10 bases, with 13 bases remaining between them. CDR3 loop: CASSLGGGRGAFF. DNA for the CDR3: TGCGCCAGCAGCTTGGGTGGGGGGCGCGGAGCTTTCTTT.

A few counts support this clonotype. The rearrangement links TRBV19 to TRBJ2-1, with 8 positions matching TRBD1. CDR3 length: 15 amino acids. Germline CDR1 and CDR2: LNHDA and SQIVND (reference sequence). The V gene end was trimmed by 1 base and the J gene end by 7 bases; junction bases not matched to a gene: 6. Here the CDR3 reads CASSIVGQGGNEQFF. CDR3 sequence (DNA): TGTGCCAGTAGTATAGTTGGACAGGGTGGAAATGAGCAGTTCTTC.

This clonotype was picked up a small number of times. The chain combines TRBV18 with TRBJ1-5, with a weak D call TRBD1 (6 bases). The germline V gene has CDR1 KGHSH and CDR2 LQKENI. V was trimmed by 8 bases and J by 4 bases, leaving 15 bases between them. There are 14 residues in the CDR3. The CDR3 region is CASTLQGQNQPQHF. In nucleotides, the CDR3 is TGTGCCAGCACGTTACAGGGTCAAAATCAGCCCCAGCATTTT.

Many counts were recorded for this clonotype. The chain recombines TRBV20-1 with TRBJ1-2, with a possible D match to TRBD1 (6 bases). Germline V gene sequence: CDR1 DFQATT, CDR2 SNEGSKA (reference sequence). The CDR3 is made up of 12 amino acids. The V end lost 2 bases, the J end lost 2 bases, and 6 bases lay between the germline ends. This CDR3 is CSARTGNYGYTF. The CDR3 DNA reads as TGCAGTGCTAGAACAGGGAACTATGGCTACACCTTC.

There are many counts of this clonotype. The chain is built from TRBV20-1 and TRBJ2-1; the match to TRBD2 covers 8 bases. CDR1 DFQATT and CDR2 SNEGSKA come from the germline V gene (reference sequence). The CDR3 contains 14 residues. Unmatched junction bases numbered 5, after V lost 4 bases and J lost 3 bases. CDR3 sequence reads: CSAKRLAGYNEQFF. Written as DNA, the CDR3 is TGCAGTGCTAAAAGGCTAGCGGGCTACAATGAGCAGTTCTTC.

This clonotype has more than one count but fewer than ten. This sequence joins TRBV6-1 and TRBJ1-2, with D possibly matching TRBD1 (6 bases). V shed 10 bases and J shed 2 bases, with 11 bases lying between them. This CDR3 is 12 amino acids long. Germline CDR1 and CDR2: MNHNS and SASEGT. This CDR3 is CATLQGNYGYTF. The CDR3 DNA reads as TGTGCCACCCTACAGGGCAACTATGGCTACACCTTC.

There are many counts of this clonotype. This chain connects TRBV7-6 to TRBJ2-3, with TRBD2 identical over 14 bases. Germline loops: CDR1 SGHVS, CDR2 FNYEAQ. CDR3 length: 16 amino acids. With 5 bases clipped from V and 3 bases from J, the junction kept 4 bases outside the gene matches. The CDR3 sequence is CASSPGLAGATDTQYF. CDR3 bases: TGTGCCAGCAGCCCGGGACTAGCGGGAGCAACAGATACGCAGTATTTT. Supplemented by reference TRBV7-6 and TRBJ2-3, the full variable domain reads GAGVSQSPRYKVTKRGQDVALRCDPISGHVSLYWYRQALGQGPEFLTYFNYEAQQDKSGLPNDRFSAERPEGSISTLTIQRTEQRDSAMYRCASSPGLAGATDTQYFGPGTRLTVL.

V is TRBV19 and J is TRBJ1-4; D gene ambiguous. The CDR3 totals 14 residues. Germline lookup yields CDR1 LNHDA and CDR2 SQIVND (reference sequence). The V and J ends lost 7 bases and 0 bases respectively, with 9 bases between them. CDR3: CASMKGPTNEKLFF. DNA of the CDR3: TGTGCCAGTATGAAGGGCCCAACTAATGAAAAACTGTTTTTT.

The chain is built from TRBV13 and TRBJ2-1; D possibly corresponds to TRBD2 (5 bases). V was cut by 5 bases and J by 2 bases, with 13 bases left in between. This CDR3 is built from 15 residues. The germline V gene encodes CDR1 PRHDT and CDR2 FYEKMQ (reference sequence). In DNA form, the CDR3 reads TGTGCCAGCAGCCCTACCACTAGAACCTACAATGAGCAGTTCTTC. This sequence encodes CASSPTTRTYNEQFF.

There are many counts of this clonotype. V usage is TRBV12-3 or TRBV12-4 and J usage is TRBJ2-3; tentative D call: TRBD1 (6 bases). The CDR3 runs 15 residues. Trimming cost V 5 bases and J 6 bases, with 18 bases left between them. CDR3 DNA: TGTGCCAGCAGTCCGACCCGGGGCCAGGGGGATACGCAGTATTTT. Amino acid sequence: CASSPTRGQGDTQYF.